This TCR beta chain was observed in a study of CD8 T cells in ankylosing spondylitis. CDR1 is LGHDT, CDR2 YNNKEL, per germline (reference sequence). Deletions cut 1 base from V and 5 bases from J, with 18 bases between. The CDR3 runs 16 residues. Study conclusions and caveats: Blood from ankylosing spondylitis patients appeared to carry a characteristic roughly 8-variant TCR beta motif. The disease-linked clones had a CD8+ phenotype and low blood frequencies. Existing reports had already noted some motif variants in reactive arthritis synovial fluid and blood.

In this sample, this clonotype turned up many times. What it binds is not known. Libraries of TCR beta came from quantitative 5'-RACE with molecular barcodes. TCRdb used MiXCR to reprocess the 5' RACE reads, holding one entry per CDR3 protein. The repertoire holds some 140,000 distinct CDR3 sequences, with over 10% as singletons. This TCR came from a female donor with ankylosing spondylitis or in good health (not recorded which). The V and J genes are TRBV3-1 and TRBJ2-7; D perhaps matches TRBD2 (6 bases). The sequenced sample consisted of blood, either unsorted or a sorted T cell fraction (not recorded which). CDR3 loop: CASSQAQLAPAHEQYF. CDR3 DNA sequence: TGTGCCAGCAGCCAAGCCCAACTAGCCCCCGCCCACGAGCAGTACTTC.